The rows below give T cell receptor beta chains drawn from one sample of a study of response to subunit inactivated influenza vaccine. Each CDR3 protein gets one entry after TCRdb re-called the RT-PCR reads with MiXCR. This table holds about half a million distinct CDR3 sequences, 10% to 11% found once. The specimen was PBMCs from blood, collected more than 35 days after vaccination. These receptors were taken from a man aged 50 to 60 who received an inactivated influenza vaccine. CDR3s include the opening cysteine and the closing phenylalanine or tryptophan. The D gene is left open where the match is weak. The size of a clone is reported for some rows only, either as once, few or many, or as a class for expanded clones.

j_call | d_call | v_call | clone_size | cdr3_nt | cdr3_aa
TRBJ1-1 | NA | TRBV6-5 | NA | TGTGCCAGCAGTTACGGGGCAACAGGGATGGGGGAAGCTTTCTTT | CASSYGATGMGEAFF
TRBJ2-6 | NA | TRBV5-6 | NA | TGTGCCAGCAGCAACCGACATCCCACTGAGCGGGGGGCCAACGTCCTGACTTTC | CASSNRHPTERGANVLTF
TRBJ1-1 | NA | TRBV5-1 | NA | TGCGCCAGCAGCTCCCTGGGCACAGGCCTCTTGACTGAAGCTTTCTTT | CASSSLGTGLLTEAFF
TRBJ2-3 | NA | TRBV20-1 | NA | TGCAGTGCTACCCCAGGGTTTAGCGCGAGCACAGATACGCAGTATTTT | CSATPGFSASTDTQYF
TRBJ2-3 | NA | TRBV6-1 | few | TGTGCCAGCTCGGGCGTTCCAGTTTCAGATACGCAGTATTTT | CASSGVPVSDTQYF
TRBJ2-2 | TRBD2 | TRBV4-3 | many | TGCGCCAGCAGCCCCAGCACTAGCGGGAGAATTGGGGACACCGGGGAGCTGTTTTTT | CASSPSTSGRIGDTGELFF
TRBJ2-2 | TRBD2 | TRBV4-1 | NA | TGCGCCAGCAGCCCGAGTACCGGGACTAGCGGGACGCGTGCCGGGGAGCTGTTTTTT | CASSPSTGTSGTRAGELFF
TRBJ2-3 | TRBD2 | TRBV5-1 | few | TGCGCCAGCAGCTTTGCTAGCGGAACAGATACGCAGTATTTT | CASSFASGTDTQYF
TRBJ2-1 | NA | TRBV7-6 | NA | TGTGCCAGCAGCTTAGTCCCAGCCCCGGGGAGCTACAATGAGCAGTTCTTC | CASSLVPAPGSYNEQFF
TRBJ2-5 | NA | TRBV7-8 | many | TGTGCCAGCATCCCTTCCGGGGGCCCACAAGAGACCCAGTACTTC | CASIPSGGPQETQYF
TRBJ1-2 | NA | TRBV5-1 | many | TGCGCCAGCAGCTTGGAAGGACAACTCTATGGCTACACCTTC | CASSLEGQLYGYTF
TRBJ2-1 | TRBD1 | TRBV6-1 | NA | TGTGCCAGCACCGGGACAGGGGGTCCCAATGAGCAGTTCTTC | CASTGTGGPNEQFF
TRBJ1-2 | NA | TRBV7-2 | NA | TGTGCCAGCAGCTTAGTTCCTGAGGCTAACTATGGCTACACCTTC | CASSLVPEANYGYTF
TRBJ2-7 | TRBD1 | TRBV29-1 | many | TGCAGCGTTGATAGGACAGGGTTCAACGAGCAGTACTTC | CSVDRTGFNEQYF
TRBJ2-5 | TRBD1 | TRBV20-1 | many | TGCAGTGCTACAGGGGGCAGGGAGACCCAGTACTTC | CSATGGRETQYF
TRBJ1-1 | NA | TRBV6-5 | many | TGTGCCAGCAGTTACGGGCACCCAGCCACTGAAGCTTTCTTT | CASSYGHPATEAFF
TRBJ2-1 | TRBD1 | TRBV6-5 | NA | TGTGCCAGCAGTTCGAGACAGGGACACAATGAGCAGTTCTTC | CASSSRQGHNEQFF
TRBJ2-5 | NA | TRBV5-1 | few | TGCGCCAGCAGCTTGGAAACAGGACAAGGGACCCAGTACTTC | CASSLETGQGTQYF
TRBJ2-5 | NA | TRBV12-3/TRBV12-4 | many | TGTGCCAGCAGTCGGGACGGCCAAGAGACCCAGTACTTC | CASSRDGQETQYF
TRBJ1-5 | NA | TRBV12-3/TRBV12-4 | NA | TGTGCCAGCAGTTTCGCGGTTCAGCCCCAGCATTTT | CASSFAVQPQHF
TRBJ1-2 | NA | TRBV2 | NA | TGTGCCAGCATTCCGAACTATGGCTACACCTTC | CASIPNYGYTF
TRBJ2-1 | TRBD2 | TRBV7-9 | few | TGTGCCAGCAGCTTAATCCAGCGGGAGGGAATGAATGAGCAGTTCTTC | CASSLIQREGMNEQFF
TRBJ2-2 | NA | TRBV20-1 | many | TGCAGTGCTACGAGGGGTCTCGGCACCGGGGAGCTGTTTTTT | CSATRGLGTGELFF
TRBJ2-2 | NA | TRBV5-6 | many | TGTGCCAGCAGCCCCATGGGACAGAACACCGGGGAGCTGTTTTTT | CASSPMGQNTGELFF
TRBJ1-2 | NA | TRBV6-1 | NA | TGTGCCAGCACCCCCACCGGACAGAACTATGGCTACACCTTC | CASTPTGQNYGYTF
TRBJ2-3 | NA | TRBV7-8 | NA | TGTGCCAGCAGCCCACGGCGACTGGCAGTTGTGGATACGCAGTATTTT | CASSPRRLAVVDTQYF
TRBJ2-2 | NA | TRBV11-2 | NA | TGTGCCAGCAGCTTAGACGAGGGGTCCACCGGGGAGCTGTTTTTT | CASSLDEGSTGELFF
TRBJ1-5 | NA | TRBV6-2/TRBV6-3 | NA | TGTGCCAGCAGTTACCGGCGGGACACCAATCAGCCCCAGCATTTT | CASSYRRDTNQPQHF
TRBJ2-1 | NA | TRBV4-3 | NA | TGCGCCAGCAGCCGTTCGTTGCCCGAACCCTACAATGAGCAGTTCTTC | CASSRSLPEPYNEQFF
TRBJ2-5 | NA | TRBV25-1 | once | TGTGCCAGTACAGAAGATGGTCAAGAGACCCAGTACTTC | CASTEDGQETQYF
TRBJ2-1 | TRBD1 | TRBV28 | few | TGTGCCAGCAGTCCCGGGACAGGGCGGTATGAGCAGTTCTTC | CASSPGTGRYEQFF
TRBJ2-7 | NA | TRBV11-2 | few | TGTGCCAGCAGCATCCGGCTACTTCAACAGGACGAGCAGTACTTC | CASSIRLLQQDEQYF
TRBJ1-4 | NA | TRBV29-1 | many | TGCAGCGCGAAGGACAGTGGTAGTGAAAAACTGTTTTTT | CSAKDSGSEKLFF
TRBJ2-4 | NA | TRBV20-1 | NA | TGCAGTGCCCCTTACGGAAACATTCAGTACTTC | CSAPYGNIQYF
TRBJ2-3 | NA | TRBV27 | NA | TGTGCCAGCACCCCTCTAGGGGGGGCAAGAGATACGCAGTATTTT | CASTPLGGARDTQYF
TRBJ2-3 | TRBD2 | TRBV20-1 | few | TGCAGTGCTAGAGTAGCGGGAGTGGCAGATACGCAGTATTTT | CSARVAGVADTQYF
TRBJ2-2 | TRBD2 | TRBV28 | few | TGTGCCAGCAACAGCGGGGGCAAGAACACCGGGGAGCTGTTTTTT | CASNSGGKNTGELFF
TRBJ1-1 | NA | TRBV5-1 | few | TGCGCCAGCAGCATCACAGGGAACACTGAAGCTTTCTTT | CASSITGNTEAFF
TRBJ2-2 | NA | TRBV12-3/TRBV12-4 | many | TGTGCCAGCAGTGAACAGGGTACCGGGGAGCTGTTTTTT | CASSEQGTGELFF
TRBJ2-1 | TRBD1 | TRBV7-2 | many | TGTGCCAGCAGCTTTGCCGGGACAGCCTCTCGGGAGCAGTTCTTC | CASSFAGTASREQFF
TRBJ1-1 | NA | TRBV6-2/TRBV6-3 | NA | TGTGCCAGCAGTTCCCTGCTCCCTCACACTGAAGCTTTCTTT | CASSSLLPHTEAFF